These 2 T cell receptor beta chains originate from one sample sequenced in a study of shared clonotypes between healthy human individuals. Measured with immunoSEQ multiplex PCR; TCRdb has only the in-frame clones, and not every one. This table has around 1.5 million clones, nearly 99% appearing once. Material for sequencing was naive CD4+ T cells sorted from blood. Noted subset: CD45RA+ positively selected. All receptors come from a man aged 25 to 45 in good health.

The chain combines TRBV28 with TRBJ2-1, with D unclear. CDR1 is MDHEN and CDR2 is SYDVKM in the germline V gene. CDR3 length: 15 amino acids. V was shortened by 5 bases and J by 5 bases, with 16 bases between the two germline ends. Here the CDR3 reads CASSPLLEEHNEQFF. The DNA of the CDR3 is TGTGCCAGCAGTCCGCTACTGGAAGAACACAATGAGCAGTTCTTC.

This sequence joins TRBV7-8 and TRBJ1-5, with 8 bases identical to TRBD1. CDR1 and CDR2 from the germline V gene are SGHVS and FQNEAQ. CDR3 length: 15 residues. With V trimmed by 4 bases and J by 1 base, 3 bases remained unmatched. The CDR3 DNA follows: TGTGCCAGCAGCTCTAGACAGGGGAGCAATCAGCCCCAGCATTTT. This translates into CASSSRQGSNQPQHF. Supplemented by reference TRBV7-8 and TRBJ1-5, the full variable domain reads GAGVSQSPRYKVAKRGQDVALRCDPISGHVSLFWYQQALGQGPEFLTYFQNEAQLDKSGLPSDRFFAERPEGSVSTLKIQRTQQEDSAVYLCASSSRQGSNQPQHFGDGTRLSIL.